The following is a T cell receptor beta chain sequence with its context. This entry is derived from a study of blood T cell repertoires in COVID-19. Overall study context: PBMCs, B-cell-depleted T cells, or T cells provided the cDNA or gDNA that made up the material.

Sequenced by immunoSEQ multiplex PCR; TCRdb stores in-frame clones only, minus some. The table records under 300,000 clones, 65% to 85% of them present only once. In germline, CDR1 is MDHEN, CDR2 SYDVKM. Trimming removed 5 bases at V and 1 base at J, with 15 bases between. This CDR3 has 15 residues. Material for sequencing was peripheral blood. The clonotype was recovered from a woman in her thirties or forties with active or convalescent COVID-19. This chain links TRBV28 with TRBJ2-7; D is perhaps TRBD1 (6 bases). CDR3 loop: CASSKVGQLSYEQYF. CDR3 nucleotides: TGTGCCAGCAGTAAAGTGGGACAACTTTCCTACGAGCAGTACTTC. Together with reference TRBV28 and TRBJ2-7, the CDR3 gives the full variable domain: DVKVTQSSRYLVKRTGEKVFLECVQDMDHENMFWYRQDPGLGLRLIYFSYDVKMKEKGDIPEGYSVSREKKERFSLILESASTNQTSMYLCASSKVGQLSYEQYFGPGTRLTVT.